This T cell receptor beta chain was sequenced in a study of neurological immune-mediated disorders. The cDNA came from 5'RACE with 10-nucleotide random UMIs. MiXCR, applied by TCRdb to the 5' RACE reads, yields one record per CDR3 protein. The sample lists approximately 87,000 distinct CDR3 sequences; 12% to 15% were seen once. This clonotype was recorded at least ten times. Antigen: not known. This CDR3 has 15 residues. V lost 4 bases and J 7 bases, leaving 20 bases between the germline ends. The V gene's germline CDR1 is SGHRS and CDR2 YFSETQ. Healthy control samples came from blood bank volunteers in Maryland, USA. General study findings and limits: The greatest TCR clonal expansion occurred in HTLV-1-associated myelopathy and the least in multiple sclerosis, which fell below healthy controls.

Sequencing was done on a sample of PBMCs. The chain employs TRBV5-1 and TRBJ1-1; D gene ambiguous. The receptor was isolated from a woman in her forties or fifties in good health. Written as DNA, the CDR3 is TGCGCCAGCAGCAATAGTCTAGGCAGGATAAATGAAGCTTTCTTT. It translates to CASSNSLGRINEAFF.